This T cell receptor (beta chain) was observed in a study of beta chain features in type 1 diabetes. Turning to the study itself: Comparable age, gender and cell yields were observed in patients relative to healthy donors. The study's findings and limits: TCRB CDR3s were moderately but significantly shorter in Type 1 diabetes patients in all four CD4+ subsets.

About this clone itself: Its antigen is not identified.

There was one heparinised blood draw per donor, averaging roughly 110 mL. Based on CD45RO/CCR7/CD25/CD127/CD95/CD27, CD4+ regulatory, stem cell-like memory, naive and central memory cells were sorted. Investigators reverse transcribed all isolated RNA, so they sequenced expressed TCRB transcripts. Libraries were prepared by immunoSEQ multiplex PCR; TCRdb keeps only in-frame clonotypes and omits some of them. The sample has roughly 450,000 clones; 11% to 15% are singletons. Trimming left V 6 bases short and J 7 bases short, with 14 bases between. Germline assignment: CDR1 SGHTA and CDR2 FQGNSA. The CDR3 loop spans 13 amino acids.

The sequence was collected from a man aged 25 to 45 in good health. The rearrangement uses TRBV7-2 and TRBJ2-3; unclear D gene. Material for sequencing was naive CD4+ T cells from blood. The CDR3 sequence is CASSRYTGNTQYF. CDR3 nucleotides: TGTGCCAGCAGTCGCTACACGGGTAATACGCAGTATTTT.